The 7 T cell receptor beta chains presented below share a single source sample, sequenced in a study of blood T cell repertoires in COVID-19. Libraries were prepared by immunoSEQ multiplex PCR; TCRdb keeps only in-frame clonotypes and omits some of them. This table has some 240,000 clones, roughly four fifths appearing once. The sequencing sample was made of peripheral blood. The receptors derive from a woman of 80 years or more with COVID-19, enrolled during active disease.

The genes are TRBV29-1 and TRBJ2-3, with 10 bases matching TRBD1. The CDR3 is made up of 12 amino acids. Germline V CDR1 and CDR2: SQVTM, ANQGSEA. The V and J ends lost 7 bases and 4 bases, in that order; junction bases with no gene match: 2. The CDR3: CSAGQGADTQYF. In nucleotides, the CDR3 is TGCAGCGCCGGACAGGGGGCAGATACGCAGTATTTT.

The chain combines TRBV11-3 with TRBJ2-1; a weak D match, TRBD2 (5 bases). The V gene lost 2 bases and the J gene lost 7 bases, with 9 bases spanning the gap. Germline-derived CDR1 and CDR2 are SGHNT and YENEEA. The CDR3 length is 13 residues. The chain's CDR3 is CASSLSGGNEQFF. The DNA of the CDR3 is TGTGCCAGCAGCTTATCAGGAGGAAATGAGCAGTTCTTC.

The J gene is TRBJ1-1, the V gene TRBV6-5, with a tentative D call TRBD1 (6 bases). The V and J ends lost 6 bases and 4 bases respectively, with 12 bases between them. CDR3 length: 13 amino acids. Germline V gene sequence: CDR1 MNHEY, CDR2 SVGAGI. CDR3 sequence reads: CASRLTGITEAFF. The CDR3 DNA reads TGTGCCAGCAGATTGACAGGCATCACTGAAGCTTTCTTT.

The chain carries TRBV9 and TRBJ2-7, with TRBD2 as a possible D gene (5 bases). CDR3 length equals 14 residues. Germline CDR1 and CDR2: SGDLS and YYNGEE. Between the trimmed V and J ends, which lost 4 bases and 3 bases, there was a span of 14 bases. CDR3 in amino acids: CASSSGRDNYEQYF. CDR3 sequence (DNA): TGTGCCAGCAGCTCAGGTCGGGATAACTACGAGCAGTACTTC.

This clone has just a few counts. The genes are TRBV2 and TRBJ1-2; TRBD1 is a possible D gene (5 bases). Germline CDR1 and CDR2: SNHLY and FYNNEI. Trimming pared 4 bases from V and 1 base from J, leaving 7 bases between. This CDR3 region has 13 residues. CDR3 coding DNA: TGTGCCAGCAGTGGACAGTTTAACTATGGCTACACCTTC. Translation gives CASSGQFNYGYTF.

This chain uses TRBV3-1 (or the pseudogene TRBV3-2) with TRBJ2-2, with D possibly matching TRBD2 (5 bases). V shed 4 bases and J shed 0 bases, with 15 bases lying between them. The CDR3 loop spans 17 amino acids. Germline CDR1 is LGHDT and CDR2 is YNNKEL (reference sequence). DNA of the CDR3: TGTGCCAGCAGCCCAAGATCGAGGGTTTCGAACACCGGGGAGCTGTTTTTT. As protein: CASSPRSRVSNTGELFF.

The chain employs TRBV7-9 and TRBJ2-4, with TRBD1 matching 10 bases. The CDR3 loop spans 16 amino acids. The trim removed 2 bases at V and 5 bases at J, leaving 6 bases unmatched. Germline V CDR1 and CDR2: SEHNR, FQNEAQ (reference sequence). Here the CDR3 reads CASSLRTGTGENIQYF. The CDR3, as DNA: TGTGCCAGCAGCTTACGGACCGGGACAGGGGAAAACATTCAGTACTTC.